The present entry profiles one T cell receptor beta chain with its context. It lacks a known antigen. No much larger clone is present one base from it, and per-base qualities are unavailable. The collaborating institutions used their own protocols to collect whole blood in K2EDTA tubes. For TCRbeta analysis, collaborators shipped samples in one of three forms: frozen whole blood, isolated PBMCs, or DNA extracted from either of those sample types. These data are taken from a study of blood T cell repertoires in COVID-19 (dated by TCRdb to about 2020). Regarding the research as a whole: Samples covering the acute and convalescent phases of COVID-19 were provided by collaborators in the United States, Italy and Spain. The prospective study material was composed of cDNA or gDNA derived from T cells, B-cell-depleted T cells, or PBMCs. The dataset comprised deeply sampled blood TCRbeta repertoires from subjects exposed to, actively infected with, or recovered from COVID-19. The repertoires were released in a freely available public database intended as a resource for research on the immune response to SARS-CoV-2. The samples were drawn from two sources: the first 160 participants of the ongoing ImmuneRACE study, and 950 to 1,500 subjects contributed by 6 global collaborators. Sample metadata almost always included a de-identified subject ID, COVID-19 status, age in years and sex. Where available, HLA class I and class II types were taken from metadata supplied by the sample provider and were not determined by assay-based typing. Findings and caveats that apply to the study as a whole: How much clinical and demographic metadata was included differed by source and by participant, and the metadata was provided uncurated.

Deletion took 5 bases off V and 0 bases off J, with a span of 17 bases between the germline ends. The CDR3 measures 18 amino acids from cysteine to phenylalanine. CDR3 DNA is the only sequence kept; it has 54 bases, read in frame from the first base. Looking up the germline V gene yields CDR1 SGHTA and CDR2 FQGTGA. TCRbeta CDR3 regions were amplified from genomic DNA using the immunoSEQ Assay, a bias-controlled multiplex PCR. The paper's processing steps were these. Nucleated cell counts per sample were estimated from amplification of reference gene primers within the assay. Sequence reads were collapsed and filtered to measure the absolute abundance of every unique TCRbeta CDR3 rearrangement. For each sample, productive Simpson clonality was calculated as the square root of Simpson's diversity index across productive rearrangements. As stored in TCRdb, this immuneACCESS dataset retains in-frame rearrangements with V and J assigned. A fraction of the clones does not appear; measured against another copy, unresolved V genes explain less than half of the discrepancy, and the remainder lacks a known reason. V and J calls and clone size are as listed in that table; D and trimming were resolved from the DNA. For this sample the table gives about 320,000 clones, of which approximately 85% were detected only once. The ten largest clones capture 7.2% of the sample.

The TCR was taken from a human donor in a cohort sampled during active COVID-19. The sequence joins TRBV7-3 to TRBJ1-6; 6 matching bases give a weak D call of TRBD1. Sequencing was performed on peripheral blood. The nucleotides read TGTGCCAGCAGCCCCTTCCGGACAGAAAGCTCCTATAATTCACCCCTCCACTTT. The translation is CASSPFRTESSYNSPLHF. Outside the CDR3, residues come from the reference TRBV7-3 and TRBJ1-6 proteins, so the full variable domain is: GAGVSQTPSNKVTEKGKYVELRCDPISGHTALYWYRQSLGQGPEFLIYFQGTGAADDSGLPNDRFFAVRPEGSVSTLKIQRTERGDSAVYLCASSPFRTESSYNSPLHFGNGTRLTVT.